The clone carrying this T cell receptor beta chain came up a few times. The CDR3 is 15 amino acids. Germline V gene data show CDR1 as LGHNA and CDR2 as YNFKEQ. V shed 0 bases and J shed 4 bases, with 13 bases lying between them. The record originates from a study of beta chain features in type 1 diabetes. The study reverse transcribed the entire isolated RNA, so it sequenced expressed TCRB transcripts. TCRdb keeps only in-frame clones here, not all; method: immunoSEQ multiplex PCR. In the table there are 300,000 or so clones, 6.5% to 10% of which are singletons. It was via CD45RO/CCR7/CD25/CD127/CD95/CD27 that CD4+ naive, central memory, regulatory and stem cell-like memory cells were sorted.

The receptor's source is a woman between 18 and 29 years old in good health. This chain joins TRBV4-2 and TRBJ2-7; D remains ambiguous. The sequencing input was central memory CD4+ T cells from blood. The CDR3 nucleotides are TGTGCCAGCAGCCAAGATCTGGCGGAAGAATACGAGCAGTACTTC. Translation: CASSQDLAEEYEQYF.